This TCR beta chain originates from a study of T-cell reconstitution after alpha-beta-depleted transplantation in children. The authors prepared the TCRbeta library with unique molecular identifiers. TCRdb reprocessed the PCR reads via MiXCR and lists one record per CDR3 protein. The table records roughly 120,000 distinct CDR3 sequences, about 9.4% of them present only once. In this sample, this clonotype turned up many times. V shed 3 bases, J shed 0 bases, and the junction held 1 base outside the gene matches. This CDR3 is 14 amino acids long. CDR1 is SEHNR, CDR2 FQNEAQ, per germline (reference sequence).

The chain has TRBV7-9 and TRBJ2-7, with 8 bases aligning to TRBD2. Material: PBMCs from the stem cell graft donor, obtained from the stem cell graft. The receptor comes from a human donor who donated a stem cell graft to a child with acute lymphoblastic leukemia. CDR3: CASSFRGGSYEQYF. The CDR3, as DNA: TGTGCCAGCAGCTTCCGGGGGGGCTCCTACGAGCAGTACTTC.